The next 5 T cell receptor beta chains were all read from a single sample in a study of blood T cell repertoires in COVID-19. TCRdb's table, derived via immunoSEQ multiplex PCR, lists solely in-frame clones and lacks some. This table holds about 210,000 clones, 84% found once. Sequencing was carried out using peripheral blood. The origin of the receptors is a woman in her fifties or sixties with active or convalescent COVID-19.

This chain joins TRBV7-9 and TRBJ1-2; TRBD1 matches 11 bases. This CDR3 has 18 amino acids. The V and J ends lost 5 bases and 4 bases, in that order; junction bases with no gene match: 15. Germline V gene lookup returns CDR1 SEHNR and CDR2 FQNEAQ (reference sequence). The CDR3 coding sequence is TGTGCCAGCAGCCCCTATCTGGGCCGGGACAGGGGGGCCTATGGCTACACCTTC. It translates to CASSPYLGRDRGAYGYTF.

The CDR3 DNA sequence: TGTGCCAGCAGGCCTAGCTTTCTAGCCAAAAACATTCAGTACTTC. Its translation: CASRPSFLAKNIQYF. This chain uses TRBV13 with TRBJ2-4, with D possibly being TRBD2 (5 bases). This CDR3 contains 15 residues. V gave up 6 bases and J gave up 0 bases, with 12 bases separating them. Germline V CDR1 and CDR2: PRHDT, FYEKMQ (reference sequence).

This sequence joins TRBV29-1 and TRBJ2-7, with no clear D. Germline V gives CDR1 SQVTM, CDR2 ANQGSEA. The CDR3 has 11 residues. Between the trimmed V and J ends, which lost 2 bases and 6 bases, there was a span of 8 bases. The CDR3 coding sequence is TGCAGCGTTGAATCCGAGGTCGAGCAGTACTTC. This codes for CSVESEVEQYF.

This rearrangement joins TRBV11-2 to TRBJ1-2; weak D call: TRBD1 (5 bases). The CDR3 loop spans 16 amino acids. The V end lost 1 base, the J end lost 4 bases, and 16 bases lay between the germline ends. Germline-derived CDR1 and CDR2 are SGHAT and FQNNGV. CDR3 sequence reads: CASSLAGTGAIYGYTF. The CDR3 DNA is TGTGCCAGCAGCTTAGCAGGGACGGGAGCAATCTATGGCTACACCTTC.

The chain uses TRBV23-1 and TRBJ1-2; weak D call: TRBD1 (5 bases). TRBV23-1 is annotated as an ORF whose role is uncertain. Trimming cost V 0 bases and J 5 bases, with 13 bases left between them. The CDR3 length is 15 residues. CDR3: CASSQSKAGEYGYTF. The CDR3 bases are TGCGCCAGCAGTCAATCAAAGGCGGGGGAGTATGGCTACACCTTC.